These 29 T cell receptor beta chains were all obtained from the same sample, sequenced in a study of shared clonotypes between healthy human individuals. Terminally differentiated effector memory CD45RA+ cells were excluded by CCR7 positive selection of CD45RO-negative cells. Assay used: immunoSEQ multiplex PCR; TCRdb lists only in-frame clones, some missing. The data show about 2,200,000 clones, with roughly 91% seen just once and about 1.5% held by the top ten. The specimen sequenced was naive CD8+ T cells from PBMCs. Source of these receptors: a man between 18 and 29 years old in good health. Some clones in this sample may be carry-over from other donors' samples.

This clone was seen only a few times. The chain couples TRBV19 to TRBJ1-1; D may be TRBD1 (6 bases). The V gene's germline CDR1 is LNHDA and CDR2 SQIVND (reference sequence). V was shortened by 5 bases and J by 4 bases, with 14 bases between the two germline ends. The CDR3 runs 14 residues. DNA of the CDR3: TGTGCCAGTAGTCTTGCGGGGGCCAGCACTGAAGCTTTCTTT. Its protein product is CASSLAGASTEAFF. The full variable domain, in which reference TRBV19 and TRBJ1-1 provide the parts outside the CDR3, is DGGITQSPKYLFRKEGQNVTLSCEQNLNHDAMYWYRQDPGQGLRLIYYSQIVNDFQKGDIAEGYSVSREKKESFPLTVTSAQKNPTAFYLCASSLAGASTEAFFGQGTRLTVV.

This chain connects TRBV2 to TRBJ2-7; 11 bases agree with TRBD2. The V gene end was trimmed by 6 bases and the J gene end by 4 bases; junction bases not matched to a gene: 8. CDR1 and CDR2 from the germline V gene are SNHLY and FYNNEI. This CDR3 has 15 residues. The CDR3 DNA sequence: TGTGCCAGCAGGATAGCGGGAGGGCCCGTTTACGAGCAGTACTTC. Protein product: CASRIAGGPVYEQYF.

The chain is built from TRBV5-6 and TRBJ2-7; D uncertain. V lost 0 bases to trimming and J lost 1 base, with 8 bases between them. The germline V gene encodes CDR1 SGHDT and CDR2 YYEEEE. This CDR3 spans 14 amino acids. Written as DNA, the CDR3 is TGTGCCAGCAGCTTGGGGTTCGGATCCTACGAGCAGTACTTC. Translated: CASSLGFGSYEQYF.

In the case of this clone: Other DNA sequences in this specimen translate into the identical CDR3. The chain joins TRBV19 to TRBJ1-1; D call uncertain. The ends were cut back, 3 bases at V and 2 bases at J, with 10 bases in the middle. This CDR3 contains 14 residues. In germline, CDR1 is LNHDA, CDR2 SQIVND (reference sequence). This CDR3 is CASSILVGNTEAFF. The DNA of the CDR3 is TGTGCCAGTAGTATTCTGGTGGGTAACACTGAAGCTTTCTTT.

This clone was observed a single time. This chain links TRBV7-6 with TRBJ2-2, with D possibly being TRBD1 or TRBD2 (6 bases each). Germline CDR1 and CDR2: SGHVS and FNYEAQ. The CDR3 consists of 16 residues. The V and J ends lost 1 base and 4 bases respectively, with 13 bases between them. The CDR3 is CASSLGIPGATGELFF. CDR3 sequence (DNA): TGTGCCAGCAGCTTAGGAATCCCGGGGGCCACCGGGGAGCTGTTTTTT.

V usage is TRBV7-2 and J usage is TRBJ1-1, with a possible D match to TRBD1 (6 bases). The CDR3 is 15 amino acids. Looked up from germline, CDR1 is SGHTA and CDR2 is FQGNSA. Trimming cost V 1 base and J 2 bases, with 11 bases left between them. CDR3: CASSLGGGPNTEAFF. For the CDR3, the DNA is TGTGCCAGCAGCTTAGGAGGGGGGCCTAACACTGAAGCTTTCTTT.

This rearrangement joins TRBV4-1 to TRBJ2-7; the match to TRBD1 covers 8 bases. The V gene's germline CDR1 is MGHRA and CDR2 YSYEKL. CDR3 length: 15 amino acids. V trimming: 8 bases; J trimming: 5 bases; junction bases outside the gene matches: 14. The DNA for the CDR3 is TGCGCCAGCGGAGCCCCAGGGGGCGTTTTGGACGAGCAGTACTTC. The encoded protein is CASGAPGGVLDEQYF.

The gene calls are TRBV6-6 and TRBJ2-7; no firm D call. This CDR3 spans 15 amino acids. Trimming removed 5 bases from V and 3 bases from J, with 17 bases in between. CDR1 is MNHNY, CDR2 SVGAGI, per germline (reference sequence). DNA for the CDR3: TGTGCCAGCAGTCCCGCGAAGGCATGGTTCTACGAGCAGTACTTC. Translating gives CASSPAKAWFYEQYF.

This clone was recorded once. The CDR3 region is CAISEETRAYNEQFF. The CDR3 DNA reads as TGTGCCATCAGTGAGGAGACTAGGGCCTACAATGAGCAGTTCTTC. This chain connects TRBV10-3 to TRBJ2-1; tentatively, D is TRBD2 (6 bases). Trimming pared 2 bases from V and 2 bases from J, leaving 10 bases between. The length of the CDR3 is 15 residues. Germline CDR1 and CDR2: ENHRY and SYGVKD.

This clone was counted a single time. This specimen includes other DNA sequences encoding the same CDR3. The chain has TRBV11-2 and TRBJ2-1, with 13 nucleotides matching TRBD2. V was pared by 3 bases and J by 4 bases, with 0 bases of the junction left unmatched. The CDR3 is made up of 15 amino acids. CDR1 and CDR2 from the germline V gene are SGHAT and FQNNGV. CDR3 residues: CASSLGLAGYNEQFF. The CDR3 DNA reads as TGTGCCAGCAGCTTGGGACTAGCGGGGTACAATGAGCAGTTCTTC.

The chain recombines TRBV11-2 with TRBJ1-2; D not certain. Germline CDR1 is SGHAT and CDR2 is FQNNGV. CDR3 size: 14 residues. Trimming took 3 bases from V and 6 from J, leaving 14 bases between them. Written as DNA, the CDR3 is TGTGCCAGCAGCTTTGGTGGGCGCAGAAATGGCTACACCTTC. It yields the protein CASSFGGRRNGYTF.

CDR3 bases: TGTGCCAGCAGCTTATACCGGGACAGGGAGTTGGGAGAGACCCAGTACTTC. This gives the protein CASSLYRDRELGETQYF. The gene calls are TRBV7-9 and TRBJ2-5, with 9 positions matching TRBD1. The germline gives CDR1 SEHNR, CDR2 FQNEAQ (reference sequence). J was trimmed by 4 bases and V by 2 bases; bases with no gene match: 11. This CDR3 region has 17 residues.

The chain has TRBV28 and TRBJ2-7, with TRBD1 as a possible D gene (5 bases). V was cut by 2 bases and J by 0 bases, with 17 bases left in between. Germline V gene data show CDR1 as MDHEN and CDR2 as SYDVKM. The CDR3 has 17 amino acids. Written as DNA, the CDR3 is TGTGCCAGCAGTTTAAGGTTGGGGCTAGTCCGCTCCTACGAGCAGTACTTC. This gives the protein CASSLRLGLVRSYEQYF. The full variable domain, its missing parts supplied by reference TRBV28 and TRBJ2-7, is DVKVTQSSRYLVKRTGEKVFLECVQDMDHENMFWYRQDPGLGLRLIYFSYDVKMKEKGDIPEGYSVSREKKERFSLILESASTNQTSMYLCASSLRLGLVRSYEQYFGPGTRLTVT.

This chain connects TRBV9 to TRBJ2-7; D remains unclear. Trimming left V 0 bases short and J 7 bases short, with 17 bases between. CDR1 is SGDLS, CDR2 YYNGEE, per germline. CDR3 size: 15 residues. CDR3 sequence (DNA): TGTGCCAGCAGCGTAGGGGCAAGCACAACGGTGGAGCAGTACTTC. It codes for CASSVGASTTVEQYF.

The rearrangement links TRBV9 to TRBJ2-3; a possible D gene is TRBD2 (5 bases). The CDR3 runs to 16 residues. CDR1 SGDLS and CDR2 YYNGEE come from the germline V gene. V was cut by 0 bases and J by 5 bases, with 16 bases left in between. The CDR3 is CASSVESGSLVDTQYF. The CDR3 DNA follows: TGTGCCAGCAGCGTAGAGTCGGGGTCCCTGGTAGATACGCAGTATTTT.

As for this clone: In the same sample, other DNA sequences code for this CDR3. V usage is TRBV25-1 and J usage is TRBJ2-5; D unclear. With 3 bases removed from V and 0 bases from J, the gap between germline ends came to 2 bases. The V gene's germline CDR1 is MGHDK and CDR2 SYGVNS. This CDR3 region has 12 residues. Written as DNA, the CDR3 is TGTGCCAGCAGTGAGTACCAAGAGACCCAGTACTTC. Translation: CASSEYQETQYF.

The chain has TRBV6-1 and TRBJ2-7, with D perhaps matching TRBD1 (6 bases). The V gene's germline CDR1 is MNHNS and CDR2 SASEGT. Trimming cost V 7 bases and J 3 bases, with 13 bases left between them. The CDR3 is 13 residues long. Here the CDR3 reads CASIGGNFYEQYF. The CDR3 nucleotides are TGTGCCAGCATTGGGGGCAACTTCTACGAGCAGTACTTC.

The chain links TRBV4-3 to TRBJ2-1; D gene uncertain. Trimming left V 0 bases short and J 6 bases short, with 9 bases between. The CDR3 runs 14 residues. Germline-derived CDR1 and CDR2 are LGHNA and YSLEER. CDR3 nucleotides: TGCGCCAGCAGCCAAGAGTCCCGGGCCAATGAGCAGTTCTTC. This translates into CASSQESRANEQFF.

The rearrangement uses TRBV4-1 and TRBJ2-2; the match to TRBD2 covers 7 bases. This CDR3 contains 20 residues. Germline V gene sequence: CDR1 MGHRA, CDR2 YSYEKL. The junction had 17 bases not matched to a gene; V was cut back by 4 bases and J by 0 bases. Written as DNA, the CDR3 is TGCGCCAGCAGCCCGCTCGGGGGGTCGAGCGGGATTTCGAACACCGGGGAGCTGTTTTTT. It codes for CASSPLGGSSGISNTGELFF.

The chain couples TRBV27 to TRBJ2-7, with a possible D match to TRBD2 (6 bases). V lost 5 bases to trimming and J lost 3 bases, with 20 bases between them. The germline CDR1 and CDR2 sequences are MNHEY and SMNVEV (reference sequence). The CDR3 spans 16 residues. In DNA form, the CDR3 reads TGTGCCAGCAGTCCGAGTACGGGGGTGGAACTCTACGAGCAGTACTTC. This codes for CASSPSTGVELYEQYF.

The chain couples TRBV7-9 to TRBJ1-2; perhaps TRBD1 as D (5 bases). The germline gives CDR1 SEHNR, CDR2 FQNEAQ (reference sequence). CDR3 length: 14 residues. Trimming stripped 5 bases from V and 0 bases from J, with 10 bases between. CDR3: CASSAGGTNYGYTF. The CDR3 bases are TGTGCCAGCAGCGCTGGGGGGACTAACTATGGCTACACCTTC.

The chain couples TRBV5-5 to TRBJ2-2; no definite D call. In germline, CDR1 is SGHKS, CDR2 YYEKEE (reference sequence). The CDR3 spans 12 residues. The germline V and J ends were trimmed by 2 bases and 6 bases, with 5 bases remaining between them. CDR3 coding DNA: TGTGCCAGCAGCTTCATCGCCGGGGAGCTGTTTTTT. Translation: CASSFIAGELFF.

The V call is TRBV7-9, the J call TRBJ2-7, with a possible D match to TRBD2 (5 bases). This CDR3 is built from 14 residues. Between the trimmed V and J ends, which lost 5 bases and 0 bases, there was a span of 11 bases. In germline, CDR1 is SEHNR, CDR2 FQNEAQ (reference sequence). In nucleotides, the CDR3 is TGTGCCAGCAGCCCAATAGGGAGCTCCTACGAGCAGTACTTC. Protein sequence: CASSPIGSSYEQYF.

The rearrangement joins TRBV5-6 to TRBJ2-3; 9 positions match TRBD2. V shed 2 bases and J 5 bases; nucleotides not matched to a gene: 3. CDR1 and CDR2 from the germline V gene are SGHDT and YYEEEE. This CDR3 spans 14 amino acids. The CDR3 loop is CASSLQREEDTQYF. The CDR3 region has the DNA TGTGCCAGCAGCTTACAGCGGGAGGAAGATACGCAGTATTTT.

The V gene is TRBV28, the J gene TRBJ1-5; D is unclear. Trimming shortened V by 3 bases and J by 1 base, and 7 bases separated the two germline ends. The CDR3 runs 14 residues. Germline CDR1 and CDR2: MDHEN and SYDVKM. CDR3 amino acids: CASSFIGSNQPQHF. The CDR3 bases are TGTGCCAGCAGTTTTATCGGCAGCAATCAGCCCCAGCATTTT.

The rearrangement joins TRBV18 to TRBJ2-1; maybe TRBD1 (6 bases). Per germline, CDR1 KGHSH and CDR2 LQKENI. This CDR3 is built from 17 residues. V shed 2 bases and J shed 7 bases, with 21 bases lying between them. This CDR3 is CASSPRSRTGSRNEQFF. The CDR3 nucleotides read TGTGCCAGCTCACCAAGATCTCGAACAGGGAGTAGGAATGAGCAGTTCTTC.

Concerning this clone: Within the sample, other DNA sequences also encode this same CDR3. The J gene is TRBJ2-7, the V gene TRBV5-1, with TRBD1 matching over 8 bases. V shed 4 bases, J shed 2 bases, and the junction held 2 bases outside the gene matches. The CDR3 has 13 residues. Germline CDR1 and CDR2: SGHRS and YFSETQ. CDR3 sequence (DNA): TGCGCCAGCAGCGAGGACAGGGCCTACGAGCAGTACTTC. It is translated as CASSEDRAYEQYF.

The chain has TRBV4-3 and TRBJ2-1; D assignment may be TRBD1 or TRBD2 (5 bases each). The CDR3 runs 15 residues. Germline loops: CDR1 LGHNA, CDR2 YSLEER. The V and J ends lost 0 bases and 4 bases respectively, with 10 bases between them. The CDR3 DNA reads TGCGCCAGCAGCCAAGATGAGGGGCGTTACAATGAGCAGTTCTTC. It translates to CASSQDEGRYNEQFF.

As concerns this clone: The same CDR3 arises from other DNA sequences in this sample as well. The rearrangement uses TRBV9 and TRBJ1-1, with no clear D. Germline lookup yields CDR1 SGDLS and CDR2 YYNGEE. The CDR3 has 13 amino acids. V lost 0 bases to trimming and J lost 2 bases, with 5 bases between them. The CDR3 is CASSVGTNTEAFF. The CDR3 nucleotides are TGTGCCAGCAGCGTAGGTACTAACACTGAAGCTTTCTTT.